This T cell receptor beta chain was sequenced for a study of T-cell memory formation after mild COVID-19. Study-wide results and limits: Clones that contracted from day 15 to 85 were balanced CD4/CD8, while later expanders leaned CD4+.

This clonotype showed up just a few times. The antigen is not known. Germline-derived CDR1 and CDR2 are SGHTA and FQGNSA. This CDR3 spans 12 amino acids. Between the trimmed V and J ends, which lost 2 bases and 6 bases, there was a span of 5 bases. TCRdb re-derived calls from the 5' RACE reads in MiXCR, one entry per CDR3 protein. The sample has some 150,000 distinct CDR3 sequences, around 5.8% seen once; the top ten hold about 1.9%. V and J are TRBV7-2 and TRBJ1-5; D is unresolved. The sequence was collected from an adult woman who had mild COVID-19 (a few samples of this study predate the infection). Cell type and time point are not known. Sequenced material: PBMCs or a T cell subset sorted from them (not recorded which). CDR3 DNA: TGTGCCAGCAGCTTATTGATTCAGCCCCAGCATTTT. This translates into CASSLLIQPQHF.